The 21 T cell receptor beta chains reported below all come from one sample, sequenced in a study of blood T cell repertoires in COVID-19. The method was immunoSEQ multiplex PCR; TCRdb's version includes in-frame clones alone and lacks a portion of them. The sample has 40,000 to 55,000 clones, 60% to 80% seen once. The sequenced material came from PBMCs or T cells enriched from blood (not recorded which). These receptors all come from a woman between 50 and 59 years old with acute COVID-19.

This chain connects TRBV24-1 to TRBJ2-5; the match to TRBD1 covers 7 bases. Trimming took 4 bases from V and 1 from J; bases not matched to a gene: 5. The CDR3 is 15 amino acids. The germline V gene has CDR1 KGHDR and CDR2 SFDVKD. CDR3 bases: TGTGCCACCAGTGAACCGGGACAGCGCCAAGAGACCCAGTACTTC. Translating it yields CATSEPGQRQETQYF.

This clone was found a few times. The V and J genes are TRBV5-6 and TRBJ1-5; 10 bases are shared with TRBD1. J lost 6 bases, V lost 4 bases, and 7 bases had no gene match. Germline V lookup: CDR1 SGHDT, CDR2 YYEEEE. The CDR3 extends over 15 amino acids. CDR3 sequence reads: CASSPGTGEGQPQHF. The DNA of the CDR3 is TGTGCCAGCAGCCCGGGGACAGGGGAGGGTCAGCCCCAGCATTTT.

This clone showed up just a few times. The chain links TRBV7-9 to TRBJ2-1, with 10 positions matching TRBD1. Germline CDR1 reads SEHNR; CDR2 reads FQNEAQ (reference sequence). This CDR3 spans 17 amino acids. Trimming at V came to 2 bases and at J to 6 bases, leaving 10 bases not matched to a gene. The CDR3 nucleotides are TGTGCCAGCAGCTTATTGACAGGGGGCAAAATTTTCAATGAGCAGTTCTTC. Its translation: CASSLLTGGKIFNEQFF.

The chain employs TRBV5-1 and TRBJ2-7; TRBD1 might be the D (6 bases). Trimming removed 0 bases from V and 5 bases from J, with 12 bases in between. This CDR3 is 14 amino acids long. Germline V gene sequence: CDR1 SGHRS, CDR2 YFSETQ. In DNA, the CDR3 is TGCGCCAGCAGCTTGGGAGGGGGAAGCGACGAGCAGTACTTC. This sequence encodes CASSLGGGSDEQYF.

This rearrangement joins TRBV30 to TRBJ1-3, with no clear D. The germline V and J ends were trimmed by 0 bases and 3 bases, with 21 bases remaining between them. Germline V gene data show CDR1 as GTSNPN and CDR2 as SVGIG (reference sequence). CDR3 length: 18 amino acids. CDR3 bases: TGTGCCTGGAGTGTAAGGCCGGGAGAGGGAAAAGTTGGAAACACCATATATTTT. It translates to CAWSVRPGEGKVGNTIYF.

The chain joins TRBV9 to TRBJ1-6; D is unclear. The CDR3 is 15 residues long. V lost 0 bases and J 7 bases, leaving 11 bases between the germline ends. Germline CDR1 reads SGDLS; CDR2 reads YYNGEE. CDR3 in DNA: TGTGCCAGCAGCGTAGGACACATTCGGAATTCACCCCTCCACTTT. Its protein is CASSVGHIRNSPLHF.

The V gene is TRBV6-5, the J gene TRBJ2-7, with a weak D call TRBD1 (6 bases). V was pared by 4 bases and J by 0 bases, with 13 bases between. Germline V gives CDR1 MNHEY, CDR2 SVGAGI. The CDR3 has 15 amino acids. The CDR3 DNA reads TGTGCCAGCAGTTCGCACAGGGACGTCTCCTACGAGCAGTACTTC. This encodes CASSSHRDVSYEQYF.

The CDR3 DNA follows: TGTGCCAGCAGTGAATCGACAGGGGTAAGATCTGAAGCTTTCTTT. Its translation is CASSESTGVRSEAFF. The chain uses TRBV2 and TRBJ1-1; TRBD1 aligns across 8 bases. V shed 2 bases, J shed 6 bases, and the junction held 8 bases outside the gene matches. The CDR3 is made up of 15 amino acids. Germline values: CDR1 SNHLY, CDR2 FYNNEI.

The J gene is TRBJ2-1, the V gene TRBV7-2; 8 positions match TRBD2. With V trimmed by 1 base and J by 4 bases, 6 bases remained unmatched. The CDR3 length is 16 residues. CDR1 is SGHTA and CDR2 is FQGNSA in the germline V gene. CDR3 sequence: CASSLVAGGYYNEQFF. The CDR3 DNA is TGTGCCAGCAGCTTAGTGGCGGGGGGATATTACAATGAGCAGTTCTTC.

J is TRBJ1-5 and V is TRBV7-9; D is uncertain. Trimming shortened V by 1 base and J by 5 bases, and 6 bases separated the two germline ends. From germline, CDR1 is SEHNR and CDR2 FQNEAQ (reference sequence). The CDR3 length is 13 residues. This CDR3 reads CASSLVADQPQHF. CDR3 bases: TGTGCCAGCAGCTTAGTGGCAGATCAGCCCCAGCATTTT.

This chain connects TRBV28 to TRBJ1-2, with TRBD1 identical over 8 bases. J lost 2 bases, V lost 6 bases, and 5 bases had no gene match. This CDR3 comprises 14 residues. Per the germline V gene, CDR1 is MDHEN and CDR2 is SYDVKM. In DNA, the CDR3 is TGTGCCAGCAGCCGACAGGGGTTAAACTATGGCTACACCTTC. Protein product: CASSRQGLNYGYTF.

V usage is TRBV5-6 and J usage is TRBJ2-3; 7 bases fit TRBD2. CDR3 length: 15 amino acids. Germline V CDR1 and CDR2: SGHDT, YYEEEE. The junction had 3 bases not matched to a gene; V was cut back by 2 bases and J by 0 bases. CDR3: CASSFGGSSTDTQYF. In DNA, the CDR3 is TGTGCCAGCAGCTTCGGGGGGTCTAGCACAGATACGCAGTATTTT.

The count of this clone is one. V usage is TRBV19 and J usage is TRBJ1-3; D is possibly TRBD1 (5 bases). The CDR3 loop spans 16 amino acids. The V and J ends lost 3 bases and 4 bases respectively, with 16 bases between them. Germline V gene sequence: CDR1 LNHDA, CDR2 SQIVND (reference sequence). CDR3 nucleotides: TGTGCCAGTAGTATGGGGCACACCCGAGGCGGAAACACCATATATTTT. Protein sequence: CASSMGHTRGGNTIYF.

In its sample, this clone was seen once. The V gene is TRBV18, the J gene TRBJ2-5; D is undetermined. The CDR3 is made up of 11 amino acids. Germline V gene sequence: CDR1 KGHSH, CDR2 LQKENI. Here the CDR3 reads CVLATQETQYF. Here the CDR3 DNA reads TGTGTATTAGCAACACAAGAGACCCAGTACTTC.

This clone was seen more than once but under ten times. V gene TRBV2 combines with J gene TRBJ1-2; TRBD1 aligns across 7 bases. Germline loops: CDR1 SNHLY, CDR2 FYNNEI. V was pared by 6 bases and J by 7 bases, with 11 bases of the junction left unmatched. The length of the CDR3 is 14 residues. The CDR3 sequence: CASRVTRQGSGYTF. CDR3 coding DNA: TGTGCCAGCAGAGTAACAAGACAGGGAAGTGGCTACACCTTC.

A few counts support this clone. The V gene is TRBV6-6, the J gene TRBJ1-3; D call uncertain. In germline, CDR1 is MNHNY, CDR2 SVGAGI (reference sequence). The CDR3 is 14 residues long. The V end was cut by 5 bases, the J end by 0 bases, with 8 bases between. The CDR3 DNA reads TGTGCCAGCAGTATATCTAGCTCTGGAAACACCATATATTTT. Translated, it gives CASSISSSGNTIYF.

This clone has a handful of counts. The chain uses TRBV5-4 and TRBJ2-7, with 15 nucleotides matching TRBD2. The germline gives CDR1 SGHNT, CDR2 YYREEE (reference sequence). There are 17 residues in the CDR3. V lost 4 bases to trimming and J lost 2 bases; unmatched junction nucleotides: 7. CDR3 coding DNA: TGTGCCAGCAGCCCGGGGACTAGCGGGGGGCTTACCTACGAGCAGTACTTC. Its translation is CASSPGTSGGLTYEQYF.

This clone occurred a few times. The chain is built from TRBV11-3 and TRBJ2-1; D unresolved. Germline loops: CDR1 SGHNT, CDR2 YENEEA. V gave up 1 base and J gave up 6 bases, with 10 bases separating them. The CDR3 consists of 14 residues. CDR3 coding DNA: TGTGCCAGCAGCTTAGGCGAAGTGGTCAATGAGCAGTTCTTC. This translates into CASSLGEVVNEQFF.

This chain connects TRBV19 to TRBJ1-1, with TRBD1 matching 7 bases. The CDR3 consists of 16 residues. The germline V gene encodes CDR1 LNHDA and CDR2 SQIVND (reference sequence). With 5 bases clipped from V and 3 bases from J, the junction kept 12 bases outside the gene matches. The CDR3, as DNA: TGTGCCAGTAGTGCCCTACAGGGGCTGGGGTACACTGAAGCTTTCTTT. Encoded protein: CASSALQGLGYTEAFF.

In DNA, the CDR3 is TGTGCCAGCACCAATGTGAACTATGGCTACACCTTC. It specifies CASTNVNYGYTF. The chain is built from TRBV6-6 and TRBJ1-2; D ambiguous. There are 12 residues in the CDR3. With 7 bases removed from V and 2 bases from J, the gap between germline ends came to 8 bases. From germline, CDR1 is MNHNY and CDR2 SVGAGI (reference sequence).

The chain is built from TRBV7-3 and TRBJ2-1; tentatively, D is TRBD2 (6 bases). Per germline, CDR1 SGHTA and CDR2 FQGTGA. Trimming left V 4 bases short and J 7 bases short, with 11 bases between. The CDR3 is made up of 13 amino acids. The CDR3 coding sequence is TGTGCCAGCAGCTCCGGGACTCAGAATGAGCAGTTCTTC. Translated: CASSSGTQNEQFF.